The T cell receptor (beta chain) under discussion was sequenced for a study of T-cell memory formation after mild COVID-19. As for this clonotype: The antigen is unknown.

Germline trimming cut 3 bases from V and 4 bases from J; bases unmatched to any gene: 9. Per the germline V gene, CDR1 is SNHLY and CDR2 is FYNNEI. The CDR3 runs 16 residues. TCRdb recomputed calls from the 5' RACE reads with MiXCR, one row per CDR3 protein. The sample contains 550,000 to 650,000 distinct CDR3 sequences, around 15% of which appear only once. Findings of the study overall: CD4+ contracting clones were found mainly in CM and EM, and CD8+ ones in EMRA.

The sample was PBMCs or a T cell subset sorted from them (not recorded which). The V and J genes are TRBV2 and TRBJ1-2; 9 bases line up with TRBD1. The sequence derives from an adult woman who had mild COVID-19 (a few samples of this study predate the infection). Cell type and time point are not known. The DNA of the CDR3 is TGTGCCAGCAGTGAGAACAGGGGGCGCGGAGGCTATGGCTACACCTTC. This codes for CASSENRGRGGYGYTF.